The TCR beta chain under discussion was sequenced for a study of human T cells and chemical hapten exposure. Trimming left V 2 bases short and J 5 bases short, with 9 bases between. CDR3 length: 13 residues. Germline CDR1 MDHEN, CDR2 SYDVKM. Time point noted: patch test 1, 2 weeks after DPC sensitization. The treatment denotes: therapeutic diphenylcyclopropenone sensitization with weekly scalp DPC. MiXCR was run by TCRdb on the RACE reads, yielding one entry per CDR3 protein. The data contain about 340,000 distinct CDR3 sequences, under 9% of them singletons. A few counts support this clonotype. Specimen: whole blood, collected in connection with sensitization to the hapten diphenylcyclopropenone (DPC). This rearrangement joins TRBV28 to TRBJ1-1; no firm D call. The clonotype was recovered from a woman in her late teens or twenties with alopecia areata. Some clones in this sample may be carry-over from other donors' samples. This CDR3 reads CASSLQDRTEAFF. Written as DNA, the CDR3 is TGTGCCAGCAGTTTACAGGATCGGACTGAAGCTTTCTTT.